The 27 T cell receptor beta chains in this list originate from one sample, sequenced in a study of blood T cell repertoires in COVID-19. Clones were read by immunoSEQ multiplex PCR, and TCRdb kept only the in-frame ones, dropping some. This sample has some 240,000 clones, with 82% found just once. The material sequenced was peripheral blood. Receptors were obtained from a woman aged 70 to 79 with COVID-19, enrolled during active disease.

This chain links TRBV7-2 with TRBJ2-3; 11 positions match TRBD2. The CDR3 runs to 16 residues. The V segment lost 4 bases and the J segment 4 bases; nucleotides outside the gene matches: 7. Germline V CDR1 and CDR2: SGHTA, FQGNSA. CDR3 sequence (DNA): TGTGCCAGCAGCTACCCTAGCGGGAGGAGTTCAGATACGCAGTATTTT. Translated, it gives CASSYPSGRSSDTQYF.

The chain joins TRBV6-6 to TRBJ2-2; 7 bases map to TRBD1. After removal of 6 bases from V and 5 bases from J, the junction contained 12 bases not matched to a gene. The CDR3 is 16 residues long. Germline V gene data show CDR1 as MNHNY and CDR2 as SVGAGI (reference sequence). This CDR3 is CASRPQTGRMTGELFF. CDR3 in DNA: TGTGCCAGCAGACCGCAGACAGGGCGGATGACCGGGGAGCTGTTTTTT.

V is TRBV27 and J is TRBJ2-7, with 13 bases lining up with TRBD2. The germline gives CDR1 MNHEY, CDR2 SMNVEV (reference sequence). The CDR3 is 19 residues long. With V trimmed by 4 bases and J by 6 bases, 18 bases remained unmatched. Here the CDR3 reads CASSSPYGTSGMVRSEQYF. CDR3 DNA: TGTGCCAGCAGTTCCCCTTACGGGACTAGCGGGATGGTTAGGAGCGAGCAGTACTTC.

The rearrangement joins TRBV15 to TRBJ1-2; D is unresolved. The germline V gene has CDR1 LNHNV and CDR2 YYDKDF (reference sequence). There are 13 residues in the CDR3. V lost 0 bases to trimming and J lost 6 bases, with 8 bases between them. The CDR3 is CATSRDAPDGYTF. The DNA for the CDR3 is TGTGCCACCAGCAGAGATGCTCCGGATGGCTACACCTTC.

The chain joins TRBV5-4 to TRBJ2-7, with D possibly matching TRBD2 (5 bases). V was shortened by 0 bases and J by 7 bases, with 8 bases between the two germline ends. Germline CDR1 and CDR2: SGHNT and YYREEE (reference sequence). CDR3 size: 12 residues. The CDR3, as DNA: TGTGCCAGCAGCTTGGAGGGAGTGGAGCAGTACTTC. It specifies CASSLEGVEQYF.

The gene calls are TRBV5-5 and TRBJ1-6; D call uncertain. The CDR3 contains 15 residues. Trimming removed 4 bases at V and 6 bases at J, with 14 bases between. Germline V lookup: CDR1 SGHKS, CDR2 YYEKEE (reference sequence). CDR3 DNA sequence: TGTGCCAGCAGCGGGTCCGGGTTGATTAATTCACCCCTCCACTTT. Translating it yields CASSGSGLINSPLHF.

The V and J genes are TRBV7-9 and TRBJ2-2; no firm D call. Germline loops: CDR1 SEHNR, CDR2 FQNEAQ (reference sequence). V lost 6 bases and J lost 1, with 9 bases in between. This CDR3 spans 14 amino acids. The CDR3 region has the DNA TGTGCCAGCAGTCGAAACGGGAACACCGGGGAGCTGTTTTTT. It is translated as CASSRNGNTGELFF. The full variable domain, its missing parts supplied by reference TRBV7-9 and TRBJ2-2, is DTGVSQNPRHKITKRGQNVTFRCDPISEHNRLYWYRQTLGQGPEFLTYFQNEAQLEKSRLLSDRFSAERPKGSFSTLEIQRTEQGDSAMYLCASSRNGNTGELFFGEGSRLTVL.

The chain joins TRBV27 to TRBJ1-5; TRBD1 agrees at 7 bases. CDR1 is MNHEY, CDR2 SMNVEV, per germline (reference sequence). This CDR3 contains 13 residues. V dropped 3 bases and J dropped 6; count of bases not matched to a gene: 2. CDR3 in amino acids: CASSFTGVQPQHF. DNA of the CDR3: TGTGCCAGCAGTTTTACAGGGGTTCAGCCCCAGCATTTT.

As DNA, the CDR3 is TGTGCCAGCAGTTGCCGGAGGCGGTCGTGCGATGAGCAGTTCTTC. Translated, it gives CASSCRRRSCDEQFF. V usage is TRBV21-1 and J usage is TRBJ2-1; TRBD2, the D gene given by the table, was not confirmed from the DNA. TRBV21-1 is a pseudogene segment. The CDR3 extends over 15 amino acids.

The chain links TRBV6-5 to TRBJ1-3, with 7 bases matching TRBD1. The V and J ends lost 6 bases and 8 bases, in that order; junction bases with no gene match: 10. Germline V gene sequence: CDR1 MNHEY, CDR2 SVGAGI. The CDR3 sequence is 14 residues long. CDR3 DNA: TGTGCCAGCAGCCGGACAGGCCGGACAGACACCATATATTTT. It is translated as CASSRTGRTDTIYF.

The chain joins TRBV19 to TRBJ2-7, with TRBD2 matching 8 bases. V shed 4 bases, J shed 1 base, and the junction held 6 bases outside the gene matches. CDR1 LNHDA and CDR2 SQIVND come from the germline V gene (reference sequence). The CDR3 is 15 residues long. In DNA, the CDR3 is TGTGCCAGTAGTAGGCCCGGCGGGGGGTCCTACGAGCAGTACTTC. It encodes CASSRPGGGSYEQYF.

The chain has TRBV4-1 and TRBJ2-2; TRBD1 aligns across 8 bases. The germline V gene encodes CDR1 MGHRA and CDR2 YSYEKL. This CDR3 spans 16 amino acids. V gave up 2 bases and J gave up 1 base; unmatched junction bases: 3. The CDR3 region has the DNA TGCGCCAGCAGCCAAAGGACAGGGAGGAACACCGGGGAGCTGTTTTTT. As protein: CASSQRTGRNTGELFF.

The CDR3 sequence is CSVDLGQGIYGYTF. In DNA form, the CDR3 reads TGCAGCGTTGACTTGGGACAGGGGATCTATGGCTACACCTTC. The chain combines TRBV29-1 with TRBJ1-2, with 10 bases fitting TRBD1. Per germline, CDR1 SQVTM and CDR2 ANQGSEA. The CDR3 totals 14 residues. V lost 3 bases and J lost 4; bases outside the gene matches: 5.

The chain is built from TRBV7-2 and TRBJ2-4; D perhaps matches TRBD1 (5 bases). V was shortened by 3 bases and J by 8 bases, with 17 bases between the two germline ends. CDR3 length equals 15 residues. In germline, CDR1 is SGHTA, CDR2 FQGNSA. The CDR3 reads CASSFSPEGADIQYF. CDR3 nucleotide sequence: TGTGCCAGCAGCTTTAGCCCCGAAGGGGCGGACATTCAGTACTTC.

The CDR3 region has the DNA TGTGCCAGCAGTTCACAAAGGACTAGCGGTTCCTACGAGCAGTACTTC. This gives the protein CASSSQRTSGSYEQYF. The J gene is TRBJ2-7, the V gene TRBV27, with 10 bases lining up with TRBD2. CDR1 MNHEY and CDR2 SMNVEV come from the germline V gene (reference sequence). Trimming took 4 bases from V and 1 from J; bases not matched to a gene: 7. The CDR3 runs to 16 residues.

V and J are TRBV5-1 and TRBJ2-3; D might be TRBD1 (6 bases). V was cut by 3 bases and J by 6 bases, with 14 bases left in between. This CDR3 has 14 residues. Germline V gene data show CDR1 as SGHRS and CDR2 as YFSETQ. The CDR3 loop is CASSSNRVGDTQYF. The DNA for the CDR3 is TGCGCCAGCAGCTCCAACAGGGTCGGGGATACGCAGTATTTT. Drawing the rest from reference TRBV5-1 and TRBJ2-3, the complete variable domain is KAGVTQTPRYLIKTRGQQVTLSCSPISGHRSVSWYQQTPGQGLQFLFEYFSETQRNKGNFPGRFSGRQFSNSRSEMNVSTLELGDSALYLCASSSNRVGDTQYFGPGTRLTVL.

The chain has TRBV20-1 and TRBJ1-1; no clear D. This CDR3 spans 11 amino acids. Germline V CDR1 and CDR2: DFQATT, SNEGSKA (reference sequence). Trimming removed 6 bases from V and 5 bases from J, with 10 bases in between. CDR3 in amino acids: CSAIRETEAFF. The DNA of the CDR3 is TGCAGTGCGATTCGGGAGACTGAAGCTTTCTTT.

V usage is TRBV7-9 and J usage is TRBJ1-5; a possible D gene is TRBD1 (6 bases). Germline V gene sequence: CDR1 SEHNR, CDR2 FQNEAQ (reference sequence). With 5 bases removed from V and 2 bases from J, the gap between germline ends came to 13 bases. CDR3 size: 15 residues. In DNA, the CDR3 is TGTGCCAGCAGCGCCGGACAGTGGGGCAATCAGCCCCAGCATTTT. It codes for CASSAGQWGNQPQHF.

CDR3 in DNA: TGTGCCAGCAGCCAAGATCCCGCCGGACTTACGAATTCACCCCTCCACTTT. As protein: CASSQDPAGLTNSPLHF. The rearrangement links TRBV3-1 (or the pseudogene TRBV3-2) to TRBJ1-6; D ambiguous. The germline gives CDR1 LGHDT, CDR2 YNNKEL (reference sequence). Trimming removed 0 bases from V and 7 bases from J, with 16 bases in between. There are 17 residues in the CDR3.

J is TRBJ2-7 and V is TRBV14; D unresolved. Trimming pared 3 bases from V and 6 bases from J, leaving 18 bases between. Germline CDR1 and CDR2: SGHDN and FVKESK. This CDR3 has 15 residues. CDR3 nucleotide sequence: TGTGCCAGCAGCCAGGTGCGAGCTGCCGTTTCCGAGCAGTACTTC. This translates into CASSQVRAAVSEQYF.

CDR3 residues: CASSPGLDGYTF. CDR3 DNA: TGTGCCAGCAGTCCAGGGTTGGATGGCTACACCTTC. The chain employs TRBV28 and TRBJ1-2; possibly TRBD1 for D (5 bases). Germline-derived CDR1 and CDR2 are MDHEN and SYDVKM. Trimming removed 5 bases at V and 6 bases at J, with 10 bases between. The CDR3 loop spans 12 amino acids.

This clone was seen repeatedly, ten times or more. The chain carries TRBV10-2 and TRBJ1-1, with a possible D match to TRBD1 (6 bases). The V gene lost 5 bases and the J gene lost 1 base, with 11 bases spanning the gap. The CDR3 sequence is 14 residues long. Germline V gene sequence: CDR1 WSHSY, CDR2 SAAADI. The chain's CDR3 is CASSPRTENTEAFF. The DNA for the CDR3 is TGCGCCAGCAGTCCAAGGACAGAGAACACTGAAGCTTTCTTT.

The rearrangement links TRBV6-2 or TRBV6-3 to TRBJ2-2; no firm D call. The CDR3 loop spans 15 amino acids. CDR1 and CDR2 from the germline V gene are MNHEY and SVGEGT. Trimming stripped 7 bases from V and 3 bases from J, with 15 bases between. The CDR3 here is CASTPPKRYTGELFF. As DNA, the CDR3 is TGTGCCAGCACCCCCCCGAAGCGTTACACCGGGGAGCTGTTTTTT.

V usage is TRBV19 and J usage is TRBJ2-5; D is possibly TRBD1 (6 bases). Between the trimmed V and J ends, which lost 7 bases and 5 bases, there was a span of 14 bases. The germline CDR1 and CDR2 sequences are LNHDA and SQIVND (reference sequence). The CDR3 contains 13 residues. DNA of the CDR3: TGTGCCAGTAACGACAGGACTGGGGAGACCCAGTACTTC. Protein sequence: CASNDRTGETQYF.

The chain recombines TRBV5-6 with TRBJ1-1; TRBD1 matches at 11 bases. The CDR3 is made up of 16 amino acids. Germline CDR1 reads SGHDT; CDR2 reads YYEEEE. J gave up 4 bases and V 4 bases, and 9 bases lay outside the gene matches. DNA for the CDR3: TGTGCCAGCAGCCCCCGGACAGGGGGCTCGGGCACTGAAGCTTTCTTT. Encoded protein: CASSPRTGGSGTEAFF.

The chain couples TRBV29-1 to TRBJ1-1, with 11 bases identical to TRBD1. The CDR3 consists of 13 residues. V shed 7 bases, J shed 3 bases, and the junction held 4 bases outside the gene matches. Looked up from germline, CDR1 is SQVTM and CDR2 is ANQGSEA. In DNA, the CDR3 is TGCAGCGGGGACAGGGGGACGGACACTGAAGCTTTCTTT. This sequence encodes CSGDRGTDTEAFF.

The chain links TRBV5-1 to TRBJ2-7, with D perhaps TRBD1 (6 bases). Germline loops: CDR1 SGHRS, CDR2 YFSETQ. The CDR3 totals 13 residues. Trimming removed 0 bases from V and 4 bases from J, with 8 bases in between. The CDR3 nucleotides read TGCGCCAGCAGCTTGGCAGGGGAGTACGAGCAGTACTTC. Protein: CASSLAGEYEQYF.